This TCR beta chain appears in the sequencing data of a study of blood T cell repertoires in COVID-19 (dated by TCRdb to 2020 to 2022). With respect to the entire study: Collaborator samples came from the United States, Italy and Spain and covered acute and convalescent phases of COVID-19. The prospective study material was composed of cDNA or gDNA derived from T cells, B-cell-depleted T cells, or PBMCs. The dataset comprised deeply sampled blood TCRbeta repertoires from subjects exposed to, actively infected with, or recovered from COVID-19. The repertoires were released in a freely available public database meant as a resource for research on the immune response to SARS-CoV-2. The samples were drawn from two sources: the first 160 participants of the ongoing ImmuneRACE study, and 1,254 subjects contributed by 6 global collaborators. The sample metadata nearly always contained a de-identified subject ID, COVID-19 status, age in years and sex. Where HLA class I and class II types were available, the types were taken from metadata supplied by the sample provider, not from assay-based typing. Findings and caveats that apply to the study as a whole: The amount of clinical and demographic metadata varied by source and participant and was provided uncurated.

Comment on this clone: Its antigen remains undetermined. Within one base of it there is no much larger clone, and no base qualities were kept.

As encoded in the germline V gene, CDR1 is SGHDT while CDR2 is YYEEEE. The CDR3, cysteine through phenylalanine, is 13 amino acids long. Kept here is only the CDR3 DNA, which spans 39 bases and is read in frame from base 1. Relative to germline, V is 0 bases shorter and J is 2 bases shorter, with 6 bases between their ends. Whole blood was collected in K2EDTA tubes by collaborating institutions according to the institutions' own protocols. For TCRbeta analysis, collaborator samples were shipped as frozen whole blood, as isolated PBMCs, or as DNA extracted from either sample type. TCRbeta CDR3 regions were amplified from genomic DNA using the immunoSEQ Assay, a bias-controlled multiplex PCR. On the study's bioinformatics: Nucleated cell counts per sample were estimated from amplification of reference gene primers within the assay. To quantify the absolute abundance of each unique TCRbeta CDR3 rearrangement, sequence reads were collapsed and filtered. For each sample, productive Simpson clonality was calculated as the square root of Simpson's diversity index across productive rearrangements. The immuneACCESS repertoire file appears here via TCRdb, limited to in-frame rearrangements. These files lack a portion of the clones; in checked studies, under half of the deficit traces to unresolved V genes, and the cause of the others is not known. V, J and clone size were drawn from that table, and D and trimming were deduced from the DNA. For this sample there are approximately 670,000 clones; just under 90% appear just once. About 0.24% of the sample is held by the ten biggest clonotypes.

The sequence was collected from a woman between 18 and 29 years old with acute or convalescent COVID-19. Sequenced: peripheral blood. The chain couples TRBV5-6 to TRBJ2-7; TRBD1 might be the D gene, on 5 matching bases. The CDR3 region has the sequence CASSLVGPYEQYF. At the DNA level, the sequence is TGTGCCAGCAGCTTGGTGGGGCCCTACGAGCAGTACTTC.